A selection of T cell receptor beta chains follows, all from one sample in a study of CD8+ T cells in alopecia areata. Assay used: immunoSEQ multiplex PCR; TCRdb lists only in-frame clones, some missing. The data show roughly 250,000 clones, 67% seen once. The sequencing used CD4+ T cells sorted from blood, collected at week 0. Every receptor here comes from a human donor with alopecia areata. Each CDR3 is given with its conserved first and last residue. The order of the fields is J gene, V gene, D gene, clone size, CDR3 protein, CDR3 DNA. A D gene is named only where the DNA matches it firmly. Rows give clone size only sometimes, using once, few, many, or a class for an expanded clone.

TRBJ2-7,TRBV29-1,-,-,CSVSRSQHEQYF,TGCAGTGTGTCCCGGAGTCAGCACGAGCAGTACTTC
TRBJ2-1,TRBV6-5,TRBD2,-,CASSYLTSGEQFF,TGTGCCAGCAGTTACCTGACTAGCGGGGAGCAGTTCTTC
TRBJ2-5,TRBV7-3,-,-,CASSLNAQYF,TGTGCCAGCAGCTTAAATGCCCAGTACTTC
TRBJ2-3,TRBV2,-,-,CASAKGPSTDTQYF,TGTGCCAGCGCTAAGGGGCCAAGCACAGATACGCAGTATTTT
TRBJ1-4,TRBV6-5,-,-,CASSYSPGAEKLFF,TGTGCCAGCAGTTACTCCCCAGGGGCTGAAAAACTGTTTTTT
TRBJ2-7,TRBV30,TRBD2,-,CAWTGGNYEQYF,TGTGCCTGGACGGGGGGGAACTACGAGCAGTACTTC
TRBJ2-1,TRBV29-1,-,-,CSVGQGFIDEQFF,TGCAGCGTTGGTCAGGGGTTTATCGATGAGCAGTTCTTC
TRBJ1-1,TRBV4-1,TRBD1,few,CASMATPTGVDEAFF,TGCGCCTCGATGGCTACTCCGACAGGGGTGGATGAAGCTTTCTTT
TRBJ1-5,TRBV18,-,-,CASSRAEQINQPQHF,TGTGCCAGCTCACGAGCCGAACAGATCAATCAGCCCCAGCATTTT
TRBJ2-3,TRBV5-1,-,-,CASSTGPSQDTQYF,TGCGCCAGCAGCACCGGTCCCAGCCAGGATACGCAGTATTTT
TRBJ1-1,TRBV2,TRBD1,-,CASSLGQSIEAFF,TGTGCCAGCAGTCTGGGACAGTCGATTGAAGCTTTCTTT
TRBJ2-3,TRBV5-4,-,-,CASSLRQSTDTQYF,TGTGCCAGCAGCCTCCGACAAAGCACAGATACGCAGTATTTT
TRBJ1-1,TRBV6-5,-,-,CASSFRGNTEAFF,TGTGCCAGCAGTTTTCGGGGGAACACTGAAGCTTTCTTT
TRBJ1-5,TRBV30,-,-,CAWSVNWPNQPQHF,TGTGCCTGGAGTGTAAATTGGCCTAATCAGCCCCAGCATTTT
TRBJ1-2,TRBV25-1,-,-,CASSGGLYGYTF,TGTGCCAGCAGTGGGGGGCTCTATGGCTACACCTTC
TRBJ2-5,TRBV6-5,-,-,CASSFGETQYF,TGTGCCAGCAGTTTCGGGGAGACCCAGTACTTC
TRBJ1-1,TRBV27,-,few,CASSFRGKEAFF,TGTGCCAGCAGTTTTAGAGGGAAGGAAGCTTTCTTT
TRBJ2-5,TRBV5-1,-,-,CASSLAGSGQETQYF,TGCGCCAGCAGCTTGGCCGGTAGCGGCCAAGAGACCCAGTACTTC
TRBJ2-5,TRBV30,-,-,CAWSGGDQETQYF,TGTGCCTGGAGTGGTGGGGACCAAGAGACCCAGTACTTC
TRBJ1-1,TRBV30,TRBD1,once,CAWSVSRTGEAFF,TGTGCCTGGAGTGTATCCAGGACAGGTGAAGCTTTCTTT
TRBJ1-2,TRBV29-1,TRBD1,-,CSPGGGWGYTF,TGCAGCCCGGGAGGGGGCTGGGGCTACACCTTC
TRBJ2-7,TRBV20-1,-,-,CSARRGYEQYF,TGCAGTGCTAGACGGGGATACGAGCAGTACTTC
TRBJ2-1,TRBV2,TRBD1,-,CASIGQEISNEQFF,TGTGCCAGCATCGGACAGGAGATCAGCAATGAGCAGTTCTTC
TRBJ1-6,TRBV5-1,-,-,CASSLGAPPLHF,TGCGCCAGCAGCTTGGGTGCACCACCCCTCCACTTT
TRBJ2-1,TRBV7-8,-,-,CASSLVVARGGFF,TGTGCCAGCAGCTTAGTCGTAGCCCGGGGTGGATTCTTC
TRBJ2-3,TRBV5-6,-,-,CASSPRGGRGETQYF,TGTGCCAGCAGCCCTCGGGGCGGGCGAGGAGAAACGCAGTATTTT
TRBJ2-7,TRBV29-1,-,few,CSVGAGAYEQYF,TGCAGCGTTGGGGCCGGTGCCTACGAGCAGTACTTC
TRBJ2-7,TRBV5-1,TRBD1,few,CASSPDRGTYEQYF,TGCGCCAGCAGCCCCGACAGGGGGACCTACGAGCAGTACTTC
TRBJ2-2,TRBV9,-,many,CASSVKKVATSERAGELFF,TGTGCCAGCAGCGTAAAAAAGGTGGCGACGTCTGAGAGGGCCGGGGAGCTGTTTTTT
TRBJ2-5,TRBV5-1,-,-,CASSYSGTNLETQYF,TGCGCCAGCAGCTACTCCGGGACGAACCTAGAGACCCAGTACTTC
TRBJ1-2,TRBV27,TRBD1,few,CASIGTGGGGYTF,TGTGCCAGCATCGGGACAGGAGGAGGTGGCTACACCTTC
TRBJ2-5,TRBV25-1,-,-,CASSDRGTPQETQYF,TGTGCCAGCAGTGACCGGGGGACTCCCCAAGAGACCCAGTACTTC
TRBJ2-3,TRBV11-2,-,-,CASSRTGTHTDTQYF,TGTGCCAGCAGCAGGACCGGGACTCACACAGATACGCAGTATTTT
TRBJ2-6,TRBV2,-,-,CASSEQGTISGANVLTF,TGTGCCAGCAGTGAACAGGGGACGATTTCTGGGGCCAACGTCCTGACTTTC
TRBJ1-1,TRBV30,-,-,CAWSVVLPTTGNTEAFF,TGTGCCTGGAGTGTTGTGCTACCAACAACAGGGAACACTGAAGCTTTCTTT
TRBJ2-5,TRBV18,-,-,CASSPRTGRLETQYF,TGTGCCAGCTCACCAAGAACAGGGCGCCTCGAGACCCAGTACTTC
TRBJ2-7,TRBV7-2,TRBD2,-,CASSLAPNLAGGPHEQYF,TGTGCCAGCAGCTTAGCCCCTAACTTAGCGGGGGGGCCCCACGAGCAGTACTTC
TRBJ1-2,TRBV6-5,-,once,CASMARDYGYTF,TGTGCCAGCATGGCGAGAGACTATGGCTACACCTTC
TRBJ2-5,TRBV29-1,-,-,CSVDEGLGETQYF,TGCAGCGTTGACGAGGGACTTGGAGAGACCCAGTACTTC
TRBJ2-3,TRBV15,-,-,CATSGRKLGADTQYF,TGTGCCACCAGCGGAAGAAAACTAGGCGCAGATACGCAGTATTTT